These 24 T cell receptor beta chains came from one sample sequenced in a study of response to subunit inactivated influenza vaccine. TCRdb ran MiXCR on the RT-PCR reads and lists one entry per CDR3 protein. The sample lists about half a million distinct CDR3 sequences; roughly 9.8% were seen once. This specimen consisted of PBMCs from blood, obtained roughly 45 days after vaccination. These receptors were obtained from a middle-aged man who received an inactivated influenza vaccine.

This clonotype has only a few counts. The rearrangement links TRBV20-1 to TRBJ2-5, with 7 nucleotides matching TRBD1. Trimming took 6 bases from V and 4 from J; bases not matched to a gene: 8. Germline CDR1 DFQATT, CDR2 SNEGSKA (reference sequence). The CDR3 extends over 13 amino acids. CDR3 residues: CSAPRTGTETQYF. Written as DNA, the CDR3 is TGCAGTGCCCCCCGGACAGGAACAGAGACCCAGTACTTC.

This clonotype appeared many times. The rearrangement joins TRBV20-1 to TRBJ2-7; D perhaps matches TRBD2 (5 bases). CDR1 DFQATT and CDR2 SNEGSKA come from the germline V gene (reference sequence). This CDR3 contains 13 residues. As DNA, the CDR3 is TGCAGCCCCATCGCGGGTTCGGGCTACGAGCAGTACTTC. Amino acid sequence: CSPIAGSGYEQYF.

A few counts support this clonotype. This chain joins TRBV27 and TRBJ1-6; the match to TRBD1 covers 9 bases. From germline, CDR1 is MNHEY and CDR2 SMNVEV (reference sequence). This CDR3 spans 14 amino acids. V shed 0 bases, J shed 9 bases, and the junction held 0 bases outside the gene matches. CDR3 bases: TGTGCCAGCAGTTTATCGACAGGGGGTTCACCCCTCCACTTT. This gives the protein CASSLSTGGSPLHF.

In its sample, this clonotype was seen a few times. This chain links TRBV7-3 with TRBJ2-1; 10 bases agree with TRBD2. Per germline, CDR1 SGHTA and CDR2 FQGTGA. V lost 5 bases, J lost 8 bases, and 9 bases stayed unmatched. The length of the CDR3 is 15 residues. CDR3 residues: CASSIIAGGIDEQFF. The CDR3 DNA reads as TGTGCCAGCAGCATAATAGCGGGAGGTATTGATGAGCAGTTCTTC.

The chain joins TRBV5-6 to TRBJ1-1; TRBD1 might be the D (5 bases). Deletions cut 3 bases from V and 1 base from J, with 10 bases between. The CDR3 length is 14 residues. Per germline, CDR1 SGHDT and CDR2 YYEEEE. The CDR3 coding sequence is TGTGCCAGCAGCTCGACAGAAGAGAACACTGAAGCTTTCTTT. This codes for CASSSTEENTEAFF.

This clonotype was counted only a few times. This chain's CDR3 is CASSFGNRNSPLHF. CDR3 in DNA: TGTGCCAGCAGTTTCGGTAACCGTAATTCACCCCTCCACTTT. The chain combines TRBV27 with TRBJ1-6; D gene ambiguous. There are 14 residues in the CDR3. CDR1 MNHEY and CDR2 SMNVEV come from the germline V gene (reference sequence). The germline V and J ends were trimmed by 3 bases and 6 bases, with 9 bases remaining between them.

Many counts were recorded for this clonotype. This chain joins TRBV28 and TRBJ2-7, with TRBD1 matching 8 bases. Germline assignment: CDR1 MDHEN and CDR2 SYDVKM. Losses at the gene ends were 5 bases for V and 7 bases for J; bases not matched to a gene: 4. The CDR3 consists of 12 residues. The CDR3 protein is CASSTQGGEQYF. CDR3 coding DNA: TGTGCCAGCAGTACACAGGGGGGTGAGCAGTACTTC.

The rearrangement uses TRBV20-1 and TRBJ1-2, with 8 positions matching TRBD1. V lost 6 bases, J lost 7 bases, and 13 bases stayed unmatched. Per the germline V gene, CDR1 is DFQATT and CDR2 is SNEGSKA (reference sequence). This CDR3 has 14 residues. Here the CDR3 reads CSANGQGGRSGYTF. CDR3 bases: TGCAGTGCGAACGGACAGGGAGGGAGGAGTGGCTACACCTTC.

This rearrangement joins TRBV29-1 to TRBJ2-7, with 7 positions matching TRBD1. Germline V CDR1 and CDR2: SQVTM, ANQGSEA. Trimming took 4 bases from V and 3 from J; bases not matched to a gene: 6. CDR3 length: 13 residues. Here the CDR3 reads CSVALGQDYEQYF. In DNA, the CDR3 is TGCAGCGTTGCCTTAGGACAGGACTACGAGCAGTACTTC.

The gene calls are TRBV5-6 and TRBJ1-4; D ambiguous. Trimming took off 2 bases at V and 8 bases at J, with 19 bases between the two ends. This CDR3 spans 16 amino acids. Germline V gene lookup returns CDR1 SGHDT and CDR2 YYEEEE. As DNA, the CDR3 is TGTGCCAGCAGCTTACTTTCGGACCATCGGCACGAAAAACTGTTTTTT. Residues: CASSLLSDHRHEKLFF.

This clonotype was picked up a small number of times. V and J are TRBV3-1 and TRBJ2-2, with 9 bases that match TRBD1. Trimming cost V 0 bases and J 6 bases; bases outside gene matches: 5. CDR1 and CDR2 from the germline V gene are LGHDT and YNNKEL (reference sequence). CDR3 size: 16 residues. CDR3 residues: CASSQEGTGLPGELFF. The CDR3 DNA follows: TGTGCCAGCAGCCAAGAGGGGACAGGGTTACCCGGGGAGCTGTTTTTT. Full variable domain (outside the CDR3, taken from reference TRBV3-1 and TRBJ2-2): DTAVSQTPKYLVTQMGNDKSIKCEQNLGHDTMYWYKQDSKKFLKIMFSYNNKELIINETVPNRFSPKSPDKAHLNLHINSLELGDSAVYFCASSQEGTGLPGELFFGEGSRLTVL.

This clonotype was observed a handful of times. The chain is built from TRBV10-3 and TRBJ2-2; D is undetermined. Germline assignment: CDR1 ENHRY and CDR2 SYGVKD. V lost 6 bases and J 7 bases, leaving 15 bases between the germline ends. The CDR3 covers 14 residues. CDR3 nucleotides: TGTGCCATCAGGGACCGACAAGAGAACGGGGAGCTGTTTTTT. Protein: CAIRDRQENGELFF.

This clonotype was picked up a small number of times. This chain links TRBV4-3 with TRBJ2-1, with D perhaps TRBD1 (5 bases). CDR3 length: 16 residues. Germline CDR1 LGHNA, CDR2 YSLEER. V dropped 4 bases and J dropped 3 bases, with 16 bases sitting between them. In DNA form, the CDR3 reads TGCGCCAGCAGCCGAAGAAACAGGACGGACTACAATGAGCAGTTCTTC. Encoded protein: CASSRRNRTDYNEQFF.

This clonotype was counted many times. The rearrangement uses TRBV6-1 and TRBJ2-7; 7 positions agree with TRBD1. The germline gives CDR1 MNHNS, CDR2 SASEGT. V shed 6 bases and J 3 bases; nucleotides not matched to a gene: 8. This CDR3 is built from 14 residues. CDR3 amino acids: CASRHRGGFYEQYF. In DNA, the CDR3 is TGTGCCAGCAGGCACAGGGGTGGTTTCTACGAGCAGTACTTC.

This clonotype showed up many times. The gene calls are TRBV11-2 and TRBJ2-5, with TRBD1 matching over 7 bases. The V gene's germline CDR1 is SGHAT and CDR2 FQNNGV. This CDR3 spans 15 amino acids. V shed 5 bases and J 1 base; nucleotides not matched to a gene: 7. The CDR3 loop is CASSLRQGGQETQYF. Here the CDR3 DNA reads TGTGCCAGCAGCCTAAGACAGGGCGGCCAAGAGACCCAGTACTTC.

As for this clonotype: Just one base apart from a much larger clone, this may be a read error. The chain carries TRBV6-2 or TRBV6-3 and TRBJ1-2; D uncertain. The CDR3 sequence is 13 residues long. Germline lookup yields CDR1 MNHEY and CDR2 SVGEGT. For the CDR3, the DNA is TGTGCCAGCAGCGCCAGCTTGACCTATGGCTACATCTTC. Its protein is CASSASLTYGYIF.

A few counts support this clonotype. The chain recombines TRBV27 with TRBJ2-7, with a weak D call TRBD2 (5 bases). CDR3 length: 15 amino acids. The V gene's germline CDR1 is MNHEY and CDR2 SMNVEV (reference sequence). V gave up 0 bases and J gave up 1 base, with 10 bases separating them. CDR3: CASSLSLVGSYEQYF. DNA for the CDR3: TGTGCCAGCAGTTTATCACTAGTGGGGTCCTACGAGCAGTACTTC.

This clonotype was detected many times. The chain couples TRBV20-1 to TRBJ1-3, with 7 positions matching TRBD1. The CDR3 spans 16 residues. The germline V gene encodes CDR1 DFQATT and CDR2 SNEGSKA (reference sequence). V shed 0 bases and J 0 bases; nucleotides not matched to a gene: 5. CDR3 sequence reads: CSARDSDRDSGNTIYF. DNA for the CDR3: TGCAGTGCTAGAGATAGCGACAGGGACTCTGGAAACACCATATATTTT.

The chain couples TRBV20-1 to TRBJ2-3; tentatively, D is TRBD2 (5 bases). Trimming took 6 bases from V and 1 from J, leaving 11 bases between them. CDR1 and CDR2 (germline): DFQATT, SNEGSKA (reference sequence). This CDR3 is 13 amino acids long. As DNA, the CDR3 is TGCAGTGCCCGGTACGGGGGCACAGATACGCAGTATTTT. Its translation is CSARYGGTDTQYF.

In its sample, this clonotype was seen many times. This chain uses TRBV7-2 with TRBJ1-1; TRBD1 matches 7 bases. V shed 5 bases and J 8 bases; nucleotides not matched to a gene: 11. Germline CDR1 is SGHTA and CDR2 is FQGNSA. The CDR3 is made up of 14 amino acids. CDR3 sequence reads: CASSPMTGHREAFF. CDR3 coding DNA: TGTGCCAGCAGCCCGATGACAGGGCATCGGGAAGCTTTCTTT.

This clonotype was detected a few times. This sequence joins TRBV10-3 and TRBJ2-2; TRBD2 matches 9 bases. Per the germline V gene, CDR1 is ENHRY and CDR2 is SYGVKD. The CDR3 consists of 14 residues. V shed 10 bases and J 3 bases; nucleotides not matched to a gene: 6. As DNA, the CDR3 is TGTGCCAGCACTAGCGGGCGGGACACCGGGGAGCTGTTTTTT. This gives the protein CASTSGRDTGELFF.

The chain combines TRBV4-2 with TRBJ2-1; 8 bases fit TRBD2. Trimming took 0 bases from V and 1 from J; bases not matched to a gene: 2. The germline V gene encodes CDR1 LGHNA and CDR2 YNFKEQ. CDR3 length: 16 residues. CDR3 protein: CASSQEVAGSYNEQFF. DNA of the CDR3: TGTGCCAGCAGCCAAGAGGTAGCGGGGTCCTACAATGAGCAGTTCTTC.

With regard to this clonotype: A read error may be the cause here, since a much bigger clone is one base away. The rearrangement joins TRBV4-2 to TRBJ1-1; no reliable D call. The CDR3 covers 12 residues. V lost 3 bases and J lost 1, with 3 bases in between. The germline V gene has CDR1 LGHNA and CDR2 YNFKEQ. Here the CDR3 reads CASSHQNTEAFF. The CDR3 bases are TGTGCCAGCAGCCATCAGAACACTGAAGCTTTCTTT.

V and J are TRBV27 and TRBJ1-6, with 7 nucleotides matching TRBD1. Per the germline V gene, CDR1 is MNHEY and CDR2 is SMNVEV (reference sequence). The CDR3 has 15 amino acids. V shed 5 bases and J 8 bases; nucleotides not matched to a gene: 9. The CDR3 spells CASSKNRGGYSPLHF. Here the CDR3 DNA reads TGTGCCAGCAGTAAAAACAGGGGAGGCTATTCACCCCTCCACTTT.